Listed below are T cell receptor beta chains from one sample, sequenced in a study of T cells in Graves' hyperthyroidism and ophthalmopathy. TCRdb recomputed calls from the multiplex PCR reads with MiXCR, one row per CDR3 protein. This sample yields 550,000 to 800,000 distinct CDR3 sequences, of which roughly 17% are seen a single time; roughly 8% belongs to the top ten. Specimen: blood. These receptor sequences come from a man between 18 and 35 years old with Graves' hyperthyroidism. CDR3s leave out the opening cysteine and the closing phenylalanine or tryptophan.

>15|TRBV11-2|TRBJ2-1
ASSLGRGGPFYNEQF
>11|TRBV28|TRBJ1-4
ASSWGQDEKLF
>13|TRBV28|TRBJ1-1
ASSLPSEATTEAS
>11|TRBV20-1|TRBJ1-2
SARDSPGRSYT
>12|TRBV5-1|TRBJ2-5
ASSKRRGRETQY
>13|TRBV7-9|TRBJ1-4
ASSRTGNTPKKLF
>13|TRBV5-5|TRBJ1-3
ASSPGRLGGTAVY
>20|TRBV4-1|TRBJ2-1
ASSPEGGAASGRASVFNEQF
>13|TRBV5-1|TRBJ2-1
ATRPSVLAGGKQF
>14|TRBV15|TRBJ1-4
ATSGARDRGREKLF
>12|TRBV6-1|TRBJ2-5
ASSPLGGGEAQY
>9|TRBV29-1|TRBJ2-5
SLLAGETQY
>10|TRBV7-9|TRBJ2-1
ASSPDLVEQF
>13|TRBV19|TRBJ2-1
ASSISGSGFDEQF
>13|TRBV20-1|TRBJ2-1
SAITNQGSYNEQF
>13|TRBV20-1|TRBJ1-6
SARDLVVDNSPLH
>11|TRBV4-1|TRBJ2-1
ASSQISGIEQF
>12|TRBV6-1|TRBJ2-7
ASSEGGTSYEQY
>12|TRBV10-3|TRBJ2-1
AIKVALAYNEQF
>11|TRBV7-6|TRBJ1-1
ASSPGSATEAF
>13|TRBV7-9|TRBJ1-1
ASRPKERVSTEAF
>12|TRBV15|TRBJ2-5
ATGKGGRLETQY
>10|TRBV28|TRBJ2-5
ASSFGPRGGY